A selection of T cell receptor beta chains follows, all from one sample in a study of tumor and adjacent non-tumor tissue in lung cancer. Using its own MiXCR run on the multiplex PCR reads, TCRdb lists one record per CDR3 protein. The data hold about 67,000 distinct CDR3 sequences, with roughly 77% observed a single time. Source material: distant non-tumor lung tissue. Every receptor here comes from a man between 60 and 75 years old with non-small cell lung cancer. Each CDR3 is given without its conserved first and last residue.

V: TRBV11-1; CDR3: SISSRQGPGELF
V: TRBV23-1; CDR3: ASRPRNTGELF
V: TRBV6-1; CDR3: ASTEGQDLNQPQH
V: TRBV28; CDR3: ASSLLGTQNGYT
V: TRBV20-1; CDR3: SATLLTQRDLYEQY
V: TRBV11-2; CDR3: ASSLLAGNTDTQY
V: TRBV14; CDR3: ASSQMGLGVADLDTQY
V: TRBV30; CDR3: ATPDSLGEPHEKLF
V: TRBV6-1; CDR3: VCREFTAYEQY
V: TRBV5-1; CDR3: ASSLGPVGVQETQY
V: TRBV29-1; CDR3: GIEGPHGTASYEQY
V: TRBV6-5; CDR3: ASTDADCNEQL
V: TRBV29-1; CDR3: NVALAGMGGQY
V: TRBV4-1; CDR3: ANSQEVWGSTTEAF
V: TRBV30; CDR3: AWSARQGVGYT
V: TRBV20-1; CDR3: SASVPWSDPRGGYT
V: TRBV11-2; CDR3: VSSFQTSAEQF
V: TRBV6-5; CDR3: TSSYSRRGGPEAF
V: TRBV11-1; CDR3: ACSLAPGAETF
V: TRBV11-1; CDR3: ASSFRQGPGELF
V: TRBV6-5; CDR3: ASSYACPNTRELF
V: TRBV12-3/TRBV12-4; CDR3: ASSLELAGRSTDTQY
V: TRBV7-9; CDR3: ASSSSRDRDYGYT
V: TRBV19; CDR3: ASIDRGLTEAF
V: TRBV12-3/TRBV12-4; CDR3: DSSLGLARGSTDTQY
V: TRBV6-2/TRBV6-3; CDR3: ASSQSWSNLPQN
V: TRBV11-2; CDR3: ASSPRTVGEQY
V: TRBV6-1; CDR3: ASWDVGGLQEGQPQH
V: TRBV12-3/TRBV12-4; CDR3: VSSSGTGGLEQY
V: TRBV11-1; CDR3: ASSLTPGVESF
V: TRBV10-1; CDR3: ASSAAGLAGGVSTDTQY
V: TRBV29-1; CDR3: SVEDPLGNDQF
V: TRBV4-1; CDR3: ASSQYAPDRGLGYT
V: TRBV4-1; CDR3: TSSPQRKGKETQY
V: TRBV6-1; CDR3: ARSRRLLTEPTYEQY
V: TRBV7-3; CDR3: ASSDPGATDTQY
V: TRBV6-1; CDR3: ASSEVTRTRELF
V: TRBV28; CDR3: VSSPHPGLVGVTSSYEQY
V: TRBV12-3/TRBV12-4; CDR3: ASSREETDTQY
V: TRBV5-4; CDR3: AVREGGAKYGYT
V: TRBV6-2/TRBV6-3; CDR3: ASSTDPYQPQH